This TCR beta chain was captured in a study of blood T cell repertoires in COVID-19. The germline V gene has CDR1 MGHDK and CDR2 SYGVNS. The CDR3 covers 14 residues. V lost 0 bases and J lost 8, with 11 bases in between. The assay was immunoSEQ multiplex PCR, and TCRdb's table has in-frame clones only and misses some. The sample gives more than 120,000 clones, about 85% of which show up once; roughly 2.6% is in the top ten. This chain links TRBV25-1 with TRBJ2-1; a possible D gene is TRBD2 (6 bases). Sequenced material: peripheral blood. The sequence was obtained from a human donor with acute or convalescent COVID-19. The donor label of this sample is uncertain. CDR3 bases: TGTGCCAGCAGTGAATACGGGGGAACCCATGAGCAGTTCTTC. This gives the protein CASSEYGGTHEQFF.